Shown below are 9 T cell receptor beta chains from a single sample sequenced in a study of cytomegalovirus exposure and HLA in healthy donors. The PCR was carried out with 60 Vbeta primers and 13 Jbeta primers. Sequencing used immunoSEQ multiplex PCR; TCRdb keeps in-frame clones, though not all of them. The table shows some 150,000 clones, with about 76% occurring only once. Sequencing used PBMCs. Receptors were obtained from a man aged 25-45 years in good health and CMV-seropositive.

This chain links TRBV13 with TRBJ2-7, with 13 nucleotides matching TRBD2. This CDR3 spans 16 amino acids. Trimming at V came to 4 bases and at J to 1 base, leaving 4 bases not matched to a gene. Germline V lookup: CDR1 PRHDT, CDR2 FYEKMQ (reference sequence). The CDR3 sequence is CASSWTSGGLSYEQYF. In nucleotides, the CDR3 is TGTGCCAGCAGCTGGACTAGCGGGGGCCTTTCCTACGAGCAGTACTTC.

This clone was seen once. The chain recombines TRBV7-2 with TRBJ2-7; possibly TRBD2 for D (7 bases). The CDR3 totals 14 residues. Trimming shortened V by 5 bases and J by 9 bases, and 20 bases separated the two germline ends. Germline CDR1 is SGHTA and CDR2 is FQGNSA. DNA for the CDR3: TGTGCCAGCAGCCAAGGTGGGGGGGCCCTAAGGCAGTACTTC. Amino acid sequence: CASSQGGGALRQYF.

This clone was recorded a few times. V is TRBV7-9 and J is TRBJ2-3; D is possibly TRBD2 (7 bases). The CDR3 is made up of 15 amino acids. Germline CDR1 and CDR2: SEHNR and FQNEAQ (reference sequence). V gave up 8 bases and J gave up 2 bases, with 17 bases separating them. In DNA, the CDR3 is TGTGCCAGCCAGGTTTCGGGGGGCCTCACAGATACGCAGTATTTT. Its translation is CASQVSGGLTDTQYF.

The chain has TRBV6-5 and TRBJ1-3; D might be TRBD1 (6 bases). The CDR3 has 15 amino acids. Per the germline V gene, CDR1 is MNHEY and CDR2 is SVGAGI. Between the trimmed V and J ends, which lost 5 bases and 1 base, there was a span of 12 bases. CDR3 sequence reads: CASSVQGGSGNTIYF. As DNA, the CDR3 is TGTGCCAGCAGTGTACAGGGCGGATCTGGAAACACCATATATTTT.

The CDR3 DNA reads TGTGCCAGACCTAAGGGACAGCCCTTTTCCTACGAGCAGTACTTC. The encoded protein is CARPKGQPFSYEQYF. This chain joins TRBV19 and TRBJ2-7; 7 nucleotides agree with TRBD1. V gave up 9 bases and J gave up 1 base; unmatched junction bases: 12. The CDR3 totals 15 residues. Germline V CDR1 and CDR2: LNHDA, SQIVND (reference sequence).

The chain employs TRBV14 and TRBJ1-2; no definite D call. This CDR3 is 13 amino acids long. V shed 2 bases and J shed 4 bases, with 8 bases lying between them. Germline V gene sequence: CDR1 SGHDN, CDR2 FVKESK. CDR3 loop: CASSQSGVYGYTF. In nucleotides, the CDR3 is TGTGCCAGCAGCCAATCAGGCGTCTATGGCTACACCTTC.

V is TRBV7-9 and J is TRBJ2-2, with D hard to call. V lost 2 bases and J lost 4, with 5 bases in between. Germline lookup yields CDR1 SEHNR and CDR2 FQNEAQ (reference sequence). The CDR3 loop spans 13 amino acids. The CDR3 loop reads CASSLYGTGELFF. The CDR3 DNA reads as TGTGCCAGCAGCTTATACGGCACCGGGGAGCTGTTTTTT.

The chain employs TRBV7-3 and TRBJ2-5; 8 bases align to TRBD2. The CDR3 is made up of 16 amino acids. After removal of 3 bases from V and 2 bases from J, the junction contained 8 bases not matched to a gene. In germline, CDR1 is SGHTA, CDR2 FQGTGA. The CDR3 loop is CASSLGRGVGQETQYF. The CDR3 DNA reads TGTGCCAGCAGCTTGGGGCGGGGGGTAGGTCAAGAGACCCAGTACTTC.

J is TRBJ1-3 and V is TRBV18, with 8 bases identical to TRBD1. Germline V gene lookup returns CDR1 KGHSH and CDR2 LQKENI. The CDR3 covers 16 residues. With V trimmed by 4 bases and J by 0 bases, 5 bases remained unmatched. As DNA, the CDR3 is TGTGCCAGCTCACAAGGACAGGGATTCTCTGGAAACACCATATATTTT. Its translation is CASSQGQGFSGNTIYF.